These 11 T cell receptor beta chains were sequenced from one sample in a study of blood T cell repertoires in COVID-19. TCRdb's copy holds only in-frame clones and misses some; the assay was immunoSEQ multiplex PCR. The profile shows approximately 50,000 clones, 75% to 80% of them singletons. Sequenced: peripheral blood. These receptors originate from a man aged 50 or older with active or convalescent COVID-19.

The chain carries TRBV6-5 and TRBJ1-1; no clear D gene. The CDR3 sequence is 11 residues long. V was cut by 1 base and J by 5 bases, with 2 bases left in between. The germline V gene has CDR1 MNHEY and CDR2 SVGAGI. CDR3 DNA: TGTGCCAGCAGTTACTTAACTGAAGCTTTCTTT. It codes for CASSYLTEAFF.

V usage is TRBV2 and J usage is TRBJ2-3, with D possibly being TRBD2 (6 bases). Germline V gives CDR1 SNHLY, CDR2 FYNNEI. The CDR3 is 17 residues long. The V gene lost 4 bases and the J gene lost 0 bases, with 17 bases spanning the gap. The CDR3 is CASSVIVEEGSTDTQYF. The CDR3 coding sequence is TGTGCCAGCAGTGTAATAGTAGAGGAGGGTAGCACAGATACGCAGTATTTT. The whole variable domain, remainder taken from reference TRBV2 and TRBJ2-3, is EPEVTQTPSHQVTQMGQEVILRCVPISNHLYFYWYRQILGQKVEFLVSFYNNEISEKSEIFDDQFSVERPDGSNFTLKIRSTKLEDSAMYFCASSVIVEEGSTDTQYFGPGTRLTVL.

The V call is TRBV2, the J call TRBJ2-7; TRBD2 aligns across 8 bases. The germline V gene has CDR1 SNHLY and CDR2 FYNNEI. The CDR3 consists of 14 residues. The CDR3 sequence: CADRKGLVESEQYF. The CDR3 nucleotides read TGTGCTGACAGGAAGGGACTAGTAGAGAGCGAGCAGTACTTC. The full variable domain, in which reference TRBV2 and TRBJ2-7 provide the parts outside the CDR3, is EPEVTQTPSHQVTQMGQEVILRCVPISNHLYFYWYRQILGQKVEFLVSFYNNEISEKSEIFDDQFSVERPDGSNFTLKIRSTKLEDSAMYFCADRKGLVESEQYFGPGTRLTVT.

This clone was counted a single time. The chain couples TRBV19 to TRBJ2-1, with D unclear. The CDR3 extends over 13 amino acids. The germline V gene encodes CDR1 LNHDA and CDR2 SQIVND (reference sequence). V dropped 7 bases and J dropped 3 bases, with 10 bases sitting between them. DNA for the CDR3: TGTGCCAGTAAGGAGCTCATCTACAATGAGCAGTTCTTC. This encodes CASKELIYNEQFF.

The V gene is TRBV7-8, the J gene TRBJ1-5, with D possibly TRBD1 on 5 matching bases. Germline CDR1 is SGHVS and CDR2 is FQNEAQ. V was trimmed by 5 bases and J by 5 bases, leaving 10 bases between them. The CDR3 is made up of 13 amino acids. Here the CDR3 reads CASSPGLYQPQHF. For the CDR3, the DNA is TGTGCCAGCAGCCCAGGGTTATATCAGCCCCAGCATTTT.

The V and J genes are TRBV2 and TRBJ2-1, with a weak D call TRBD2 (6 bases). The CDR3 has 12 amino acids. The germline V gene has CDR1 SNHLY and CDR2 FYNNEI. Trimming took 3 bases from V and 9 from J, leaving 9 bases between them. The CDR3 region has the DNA TGTGCCAGCAGTGAGGTGGAGGGTGAGCAGTTCTTC. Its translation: CASSEVEGEQFF.

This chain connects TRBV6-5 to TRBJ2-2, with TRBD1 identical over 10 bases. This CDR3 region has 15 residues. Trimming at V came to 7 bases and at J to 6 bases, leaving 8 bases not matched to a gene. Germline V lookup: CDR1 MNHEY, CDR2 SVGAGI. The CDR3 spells CASTQEGTGAGELFF. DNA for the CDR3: TGTGCCAGCACCCAAGAAGGGACAGGGGCCGGGGAGCTGTTTTTT.

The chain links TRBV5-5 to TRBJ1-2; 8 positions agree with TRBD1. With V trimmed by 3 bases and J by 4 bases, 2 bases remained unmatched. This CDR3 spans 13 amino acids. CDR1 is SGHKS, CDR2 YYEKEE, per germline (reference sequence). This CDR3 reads CASSSGQGYGYTF. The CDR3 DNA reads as TGTGCCAGCAGCTCCGGACAGGGCTATGGCTACACCTTC.

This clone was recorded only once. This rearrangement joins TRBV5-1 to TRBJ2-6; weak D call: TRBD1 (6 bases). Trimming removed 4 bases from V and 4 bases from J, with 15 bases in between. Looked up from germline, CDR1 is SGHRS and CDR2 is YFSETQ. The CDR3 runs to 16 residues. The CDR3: CASSPGHAGGANVLTF. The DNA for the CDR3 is TGCGCCAGCAGCCCGGGACACGCCGGGGGGGCCAACGTCCTGACTTTC.

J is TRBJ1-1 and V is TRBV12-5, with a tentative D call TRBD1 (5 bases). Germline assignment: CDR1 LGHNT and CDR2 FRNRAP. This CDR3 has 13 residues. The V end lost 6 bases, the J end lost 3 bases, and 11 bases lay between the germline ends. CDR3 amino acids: CASGARVDTEAFF. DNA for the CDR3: TGTGCTAGTGGAGCCAGGGTGGACACTGAAGCTTTCTTT.

CDR3 amino acids: CASSASWDRTYEQYF. The DNA for the CDR3 is TGTGCCAGCAGCGCCTCCTGGGACAGAACCTACGAGCAGTACTTC. This rearrangement joins TRBV6-5 to TRBJ2-7, with 7 bases aligning to TRBD1. J was trimmed by 2 bases and V by 6 bases; bases with no gene match: 10. The germline CDR1 and CDR2 sequences are MNHEY and SVGAGI. There are 15 residues in the CDR3.